One sample yielded the 18 T cell receptor beta chains listed below, sequenced in a study of T-cell memory formation after mild COVID-19. MiXCR, applied by TCRdb to the 5' RACE reads, yields one record per CDR3 protein. The data hold 45,000 to 65,000 distinct CDR3 sequences, with more than 9% observed a single time. The sample comprised PBMCs or a T cell subset sorted from them (not recorded which). All receptors derive from a man younger than 30 who had mild COVID-19 (a few samples of this study predate the infection). Cell type and time point are not known.

This clonotype was seen a few times. The chain is built from TRBV11-2 and TRBJ2-3; 7 bases map to TRBD2. Looked up from germline, CDR1 is SGHAT and CDR2 is FQNNGV. After removal of 3 bases from V and 2 bases from J, the junction contained 5 bases not matched to a gene. The CDR3 contains 15 residues. CDR3 sequence reads: CASSLRGINTDTQYF. The CDR3 DNA reads as TGTGCCAGCAGCTTGCGGGGGATTAACACAGATACGCAGTATTTT.

This clonotype was seen a few times. The chain has TRBV20-1 and TRBJ2-3; 7 nucleotides agree with TRBD2. The CDR3 sequence is 15 residues long. Trimming removed 1 base from V and 1 base from J; junction bases left unmatched: 5. Germline loops: CDR1 DFQATT, CDR2 SNEGSKA (reference sequence). The DNA for the CDR3 is TGCAGTGCTAGAGTTGCTAGCGGTCGCACAGATACGCAGTATTTT. This gives the protein CSARVASGRTDTQYF.

This clonotype came up a few times. This chain connects TRBV7-2 to TRBJ1-2; tentative D call: TRBD1 (6 bases). Germline assignment: CDR1 SGHTA and CDR2 FQGNSA. The CDR3 is 14 amino acids. V was pared by 5 bases and J by 4 bases, with 14 bases between. CDR3 loop: CASSINREGYGYTF. In nucleotides, the CDR3 is TGTGCCAGCAGCATCAACAGGGAAGGCTATGGCTACACCTTC.

This clonotype has ten or more counts. The chain uses TRBV12-3 or TRBV12-4 and TRBJ2-3; 14 nucleotides agree with TRBD2. The V and J ends lost 4 bases and 3 bases, in that order; junction bases with no gene match: 0. The CDR3 is made up of 15 amino acids. The DNA of the CDR3 is TGTGCCAGCAGTTGGACTAGCGGGGGGACAGATACGCAGTATTTT. Translating it yields CASSWTSGGTDTQYF.

This clonotype showed up just a few times. The CDR3 sequence: CASSPLTGGLETQYF. DNA for the CDR3: TGCGCCAGCAGCCCCCTGACAGGGGGGTTGGAGACCCAGTACTTC. V and J are TRBV5-1 and TRBJ2-5; 9 bases are shared with TRBD1. The CDR3 contains 15 residues. Germline V gene data show CDR1 as SGHRS and CDR2 as YFSETQ. J lost 5 bases, V lost 4 bases, and 9 bases had no gene match. Full variable domain (rest looked up from reference TRBV5-1 and TRBJ2-5): KAGVTQTPRYLIKTRGQQVTLSCSPISGHRSVSWYQQTPGQGLQFLFEYFSETQRNKGNFPGRFSGRQFSNSRSEMNVSTLELGDSALYLCASSPLTGGLETQYFGPGTRLLVL.

This rearrangement joins TRBV2 to TRBJ1-2, with D unclear. V gave up 6 bases and J gave up 3 bases, with 8 bases separating them. Germline V lookup: CDR1 SNHLY, CDR2 FYNNEI. This CDR3 spans 12 amino acids. Here the CDR3 DNA reads TGTGCCAGCAGACTGAGGTACTATGGCTACACCTTC. This codes for CASRLRYYGYTF.

This rearrangement joins TRBV4-2 to TRBJ1-1; no firm D call. The CDR3 length is 13 residues. CDR1 is LGHNA, CDR2 YNFKEQ, per germline. V was cut by 0 bases and J by 6 bases, with 8 bases left in between. CDR3 loop: CASSQDQYAEAFF. The CDR3 coding sequence is TGTGCCAGCAGCCAAGATCAGTATGCTGAAGCTTTCTTT.

The chain is built from TRBV25-1 and TRBJ2-7; a possible D gene is TRBD2 (5 bases). Germline CDR1 reads MGHDK; CDR2 reads SYGVNS. This CDR3 contains 13 residues. The V end lost 4 bases, the J end lost 8 bases, and 15 bases lay between the germline ends. The DNA for the CDR3 is TGTGCCAGCAGTGCCCCGGGGTTATGGAAGCAGTACTTC. It encodes CASSAPGLWKQYF.

The V gene is TRBV7-2, the J gene TRBJ1-1, with 8 bases that match TRBD1. Germline CDR1 reads SGHTA; CDR2 reads FQGNSA. With 5 bases clipped from V and 12 bases from J, the junction kept 8 bases outside the gene matches. The CDR3 has 12 residues. DNA of the CDR3: TGTGCCAGCAGCCCACACAGGGGGGAAACTTTCTTT. Protein product: CASSPHRGETFF. The entire variable domain, with the rest obtained from reference TRBV7-2 and TRBJ1-1, is as follows: GAGVSQSPSNKVTEKGKDVELRCDPISGHTALYWYRQSLGQGLEFLIYFQGNSAPDKSGLPSDRFSAERTGGSVSTLTIQRTQQEDSAVYLCASSPHRGETFFGQGTRLTVV.

This clonotype was seen a handful of times. The chain links TRBV12-3 or TRBV12-4 to TRBJ2-5; 9 bases match TRBD1. This CDR3 has 16 residues. J was trimmed by 5 bases and V by 5 bases; bases with no gene match: 12. The CDR3 region has the DNA TGTGCCAGCAGTCCGACCGAACGGACAGGGGACGAGACCCAGTACTTC. Its translation is CASSPTERTGDETQYF.

The V call is TRBV6-2 or TRBV6-3, the J call TRBJ2-2, with D tentatively TRBD1 (5 bases). V was shortened by 4 bases and J by 0 bases, with 18 bases between the two germline ends. The germline gives CDR1 MNHEY, CDR2 SVGEGT. The CDR3 extends over 18 amino acids. The CDR3, as DNA: TGTGCCAGCAGTTCCTACAGGTACGGCGAAACGAACACCGGGGAGCTGTTTTTT. Translation gives CASSSYRYGETNTGELFF.

This chain links TRBV11-2 with TRBJ2-1; no clear D. V lost 4 bases and J 6 bases, leaving 13 bases between the germline ends. The CDR3 covers 14 residues. CDR1 is SGHAT and CDR2 is FQNNGV in the germline V gene. The DNA of the CDR3 is TGTGCCAGCAGCTACTATAGGCTCTCCAATGAGCAGTTCTTC. It yields the protein CASSYYRLSNEQFF.

The chain combines TRBV7-3 with TRBJ2-3; 10 bases line up with TRBD2. The V and J ends lost 5 bases and 2 bases, in that order; junction bases with no gene match: 7. The CDR3 is 16 amino acids. Germline-derived CDR1 and CDR2 are SGHTA and FQGTGA. The CDR3 loop reads CASSPGLAAVTDTQYF. The DNA for the CDR3 is TGTGCCAGCAGCCCCGGACTAGCGGCGGTCACAGATACGCAGTATTTT.

This clonotype was counted a few times. The V gene is TRBV2, the J gene TRBJ2-5; weak D call: TRBD1 (6 bases). The CDR3 covers 12 residues. The ends were cut back, 7 bases at V and 0 bases at J, with 6 bases in the middle. CDR1 and CDR2 (germline): SNHLY, FYNNEI. The CDR3 nucleotides read TGTGCCAGCAAGGGGGACCAAGAGACCCAGTACTTC. The encoded protein is CASKGDQETQYF.

There are a few counts of this clonotype. The chain carries TRBV9 and TRBJ2-7; D gene uncertain. V lost 3 bases to trimming and J lost 5 bases, with 9 bases between them. CDR1 is SGDLS, CDR2 YYNGEE, per germline. The CDR3 spans 12 residues. DNA of the CDR3: TGTGCCAGCAGCGGGCCCGGAAACGAGCAGTACTTC. Its protein is CASSGPGNEQYF.

A few counts support this clonotype. The V gene is TRBV5-6, the J gene TRBJ2-5; D is uncertain. V was trimmed by 1 base and J by 0 bases, leaving 4 bases between them. The length of the CDR3 is 13 residues. CDR1 and CDR2 from the germline V gene are SGHDT and YYEEEE. CDR3 bases: TGTGCCAGCAGCTTGCCGCACCAAGAGACCCAGTACTTC. It encodes CASSLPHQETQYF.

This clonotype appeared a few times. The chain is built from TRBV12-3 or TRBV12-4 and TRBJ2-7; D possibly corresponds to TRBD1 (6 bases). The CDR3 loop spans 14 amino acids. Trimming removed 1 base at V and 3 bases at J, with 10 bases between. CDR3 residues: CASSLGQGSYEQYF. The CDR3 DNA sequence: TGTGCCAGCAGTTTAGGCCAGGGGAGCTACGAGCAGTACTTC.

This clonotype has a count of ten or more. The CDR3 region is CSVVPASETQYF. The CDR3 nucleotides are TGCAGCGTTGTCCCGGCAAGTGAGACCCAGTACTTC. The chain has TRBV29-1 and TRBJ2-5; D is unclear. From germline, CDR1 is SQVTM and CDR2 ANQGSEA. This CDR3 region has 12 residues. The V and J ends lost 4 bases and 5 bases respectively, with 11 bases between them.